These T cell receptor beta chains were read from a single sample in a study of CD8+ T cells in alopecia areata. Assay: immunoSEQ multiplex PCR; the TCRdb copy retains only in-frame clones and omits some. Here the sample spans fewer than 150,000 clones, more than 30% being singletons. The sequenced sample consisted of CD4+ T cells sorted from blood. The receptors stem from a human donor with alopecia areata. Both conserved end residues are part of each CDR3. Fields, in order: clone size, J gene, V gene, D gene, CDR3 DNA, CDR3 protein. The D gene is left open where the match is weak. A clone size is listed for some rows: how often the clone was seen (once, few, many), or a class if it is expanded.

few TRBJ1-2 TRBV6-5 TRBD1 TGTGCCAGCAAATCTCCGGACAGGATCTATGGCTACACCTTC CASKSPDRIYGYTF
. TRBJ2-5 TRBV29-1 . TGCAGCGTTGAACGGTCGCCGGCTCAAGAGACCCAGTACTTC CSVERSPAQETQYF
few TRBJ2-7 TRBV11-1 . TGTGCCAGCAGTTCACGAGAGCCGGGACTGTCCTACGAGCAGTACTTC CASSSREPGLSYEQYF
. TRBJ1-1 TRBV27 TRBD1 TGTGCCAGCAGTCCCTGGACAGGGGGTGTGACTGAAGCTTTCTTT CASSPWTGGVTEAFF
. TRBJ1-3 TRBV29-1 . TGCAGCGTTGCGAGCTCTGGAAACACCATATATTTT CSVASSGNTIYF
once TRBJ2-7 TRBV28 TRBD1 TGTGCCAGCAGTACCGGGACAGCCTCCTACGAGCAGTACTTC CASSTGTASYEQYF
once TRBJ1-6 TRBV7-2 . TGTGCCAGCAGCTTAGGGGAAGGGAGAAGCTATAATTCACCCCTCCACTTT CASSLGEGRSYNSPLHF
. TRBJ2-2 TRBV5-1 TRBD1 TGCGCCAGCAGCCCTGGGACAGGGGGCACCGGGGAGCTGTTTTTT CASSPGTGGTGELFF
. TRBJ2-5 TRBV30 . TGTGCCTGGAGTGTACGAGAGGGAGAGACCCAGTACTTC CAWSVREGETQYF
few TRBJ2-5 TRBV5-1 TRBD2 TGCGCCAGCAGTCGATGGACTAGCGGAACAGAGACCCAGTACTTC CASSRWTSGTETQYF
. TRBJ2-7 TRBV27 TRBD1 TGTGCCAGCAGTTCCGGACAGGGACGGAGCTCGTACTTC CASSSGQGRSSYF
. TRBJ2-2 TRBV9 . TGTGCCAGCAGCGTCGGTGTGGAACCCTCCGGGGAGCTGTTTTTT CASSVGVEPSGELFF
once TRBJ2-1 TRBV7-3 . TGTGCCAGCAGCTTGAGCTCCTACAATGAGCAGTTCTTC CASSLSSYNEQFF
. TRBJ2-7 TRBV4-3 TRBD2 TGCGCCAGCAGCCCTCGGACTAGCGGGACGTACGAGCAGTACTTC CASSPRTSGTYEQYF
. TRBJ2-3 TRBV5-1 . TGCGCCAGCAGCTGGGGGCTCATAAGCACAGATACGCAGTATTTT CASSWGLISTDTQYF
once TRBJ2-1 TRBV9 TRBD2 TGTGCCAGCAGCAGAGGGGCTAGCGGAGGATATGAGCAGTTCTTC CASSRGASGGYEQFF
few TRBJ1-1 TRBV7-9 . TGTGCCAGCAGCCCTGAATCGGAATTTGAAGCTTTCTTT CASSPESEFEAFF
. TRBJ2-1 TRBV4-2 . TGTGCCAGCAGCCAAGTAAGGCAGGGCCACAATGAGCAGTTCTTC CASSQVRQGHNEQFF
. TRBJ1-4 TRBV29-1 . TGCAGCGGGACGGTTTCAACTAATGAAAAACTGTTTTTT CSGTVSTNEKLFF
. TRBJ1-5 TRBV27 . TGTGCCAGCAGTCCCACTCCGACGGGGGCGGCCCAGCCCCAGCATTTT CASSPTPTGAAQPQHF
. TRBJ1-5 TRBV19 . TGTGCCAGTAGTTGGCAGGGAATACAAATTGATCAGCCCCAGCATTTT CASSWQGIQIDQPQHF
. TRBJ2-7 TRBV5-4 TRBD2 TGTGCTAGCAGCCGGAGCCTTATTACTAGCGGGCACTTCTACGAGCAGTACTTC CASSRSLITSGHFYEQYF
. TRBJ2-2 TRBV7-2 . TGTGCCAGCAGACTTCGGAAGGGGCTCGGGGAGCTGTTTTTT CASRLRKGLGELFF
. TRBJ2-7 TRBV6-1 . TGTGCCAGCAGTGAACCCGTCGGTTCCCCCTACGAGCAGTACTTC CASSEPVGSPYEQYF
few TRBJ2-7 TRBV18 . TGTGCCAGCTCACCACTTGAGGGATCCTACGAGCAGTACTTC CASSPLEGSYEQYF
. TRBJ2-7 TRBV15 TRBD1 TGTGCCACCAGCAGAGGGGACAGTCGGCGCGAGCAGTACTTC CATSRGDSRREQYF
. TRBJ1-2 TRBV5-1 TRBD1 TGCGCCAGCAGCCACGGACAGGGGAGTCTTGGCTACACCTTC CASSHGQGSLGYTF
few TRBJ2-7 TRBV29-1 . TGCAGCGTTGAAAGCTGGGTAGACTACGAGCAGTACTTC CSVESWVDYEQYF
. TRBJ2-7 TRBV7-2 . TGTGCCAGCAGCATTGGACAGAGTAGCTCCTACGAGCAGTACTTC CASSIGQSSSYEQYF
few TRBJ2-3 TRBV29-1 . TGCAGCGTCTCTAGCGACGACAGGATCACAGATACGCAGTATTTT CSVSSDDRITDTQYF
few TRBJ2-1 TRBV29-1 TRBD2 TGCAGCGCCCAACTAGCGGGCGTAAGGCAGTTCTTC CSAQLAGVRQFF
few TRBJ2-7 TRBV28 TRBD1 TGTGCCAGCAGTTTGGGGACAGTCTACGAGCAGTACTTC CASSLGTVYEQYF
. TRBJ1-2 TRBV29-1 . TGCAGCGTGCAACGACAGGCTGATTATGGCTACACCTTC CSVQRQADYGYTF
few TRBJ2-3 TRBV29-1 TRBD2 TGCAGCGCCGCACTTAGCGGGAGAACAGATACGCAGTATTTT CSAALSGRTDTQYF
. TRBJ2-1 TRBV6-6 . TGTGCCAGCAGTTCCTACGGTGAGCAGTTCTTC CASSSYGEQFF
. TRBJ2-4 TRBV4-2 . TGTGCCAGCAGCCAAGGTTTAACCCGTGAGGCCAAAAACATTCAGTACTTC CASSQGLTREAKNIQYF
few TRBJ2-5 TRBV28 . TGTGCCAGCAGTCCCGGAGCGCAAGAGACCCAGTACTTC CASSPGAQETQYF
. TRBJ2-3 TRBV5-7 . TGTGCCAGAAACCCGGGAGTTCGAAGGGGGTCAGCGGATACGCAGTATTTT CARNPGVRRGSADTQYF
. TRBJ1-5 TRBV29-1 . TGCAGCGTTGCGGGGTCGGGTCAGCCCCAGCATTTT CSVAGSGQPQHF
. TRBJ2-7 TRBV29-1 . TGCAGCGTTCGGGGGGCGCAACAAGGGGCCGAGCAGTACTTC CSVRGAQQGAEQYF
few TRBJ1-2 TRBV7-2 . TGTGCCAGCAGCTCCTGGACAGCCAACTATGGCTACACCTTC CASSSWTANYGYTF
once TRBJ2-7 TRBV5-4 . TGTGCCAGCAGCTTCCCGCGAGCATCCGAGCAGTACTTC CASSFPRASEQYF